Presented here are 9 T cell receptor beta chains from one specimen sequenced in a study of molecular identifiers for immune sequencing clone quantification. TCRdb re-called the PCR reads with MiXCR, one entry per CDR3 protein. The table lists around 470,000 distinct CDR3 sequences, about a fifth of them singletons. The sequencing input was naive CD8+ T cells from blood, with Jurkat cell RNA spiked in. The subset was: FACS-sorted CD8+CD4-CCR7+CD45RA+ naive T cells. These receptors were taken from a human donor in good health. Some libraries in this study had Jurkat cell RNA spiked in.

The V gene is TRBV7-9, the J gene TRBJ2-7; the D is unclear. CDR1 SEHNR and CDR2 FQNEAQ come from the germline V gene (reference sequence). The CDR3 is 15 residues long. V lost 4 bases and J 2 bases, leaving 15 bases between the germline ends. Here the CDR3 DNA reads TGTGCCAGCAGCTCGGGCCCGGACGGAACCTACGAGCAGTACTTC. Translating it yields CASSSGPDGTYEQYF.

This clonotype was recorded once. A much larger clone differs from this one at a single base, so this may be a read error. The CDR3 ends on some other residue instead of the conserved phenylalanine or tryptophan, so this is likely a read error. This rearrangement joins TRBV7-9 to TRBJ1-2; unclear D gene. The CDR3 loop spans 14 amino acids. V lost 5 bases, J lost 4 bases, and 14 bases lay in between. CDR1 and CDR2 (germline): SEHNR, FQNEAQ (reference sequence). The CDR3 region is CASSRLEGTYGYTL. CDR3 sequence (DNA): TGTGCCAGCAGCCGTTTGGAGGGCACCTATGGCTACACCCTC.

J is TRBJ1-5 and V is TRBV6-1; TRBD1 matches at 8 bases. Per germline, CDR1 MNHNS and CDR2 SASEGT. The CDR3 consists of 15 residues. Losses at the gene ends were 3 bases for V and 5 bases for J; bases not matched to a gene: 6. The CDR3 sequence is CASSEYGTGDQPQHF. The CDR3 nucleotides read TGTGCCAGCAGTGAGTACGGGACAGGAGATCAGCCCCAGCATTTT.

A few counts support this clonotype. The V call is TRBV13, the J call TRBJ2-1; 7 bases are a match to TRBD1. The ends lost 5 bases at V and 3 bases at J; junction bases unmatched: 10. In germline, CDR1 is PRHDT, CDR2 FYEKMQ (reference sequence). The CDR3 runs 16 residues. In nucleotides, the CDR3 is TGTGCCAGCAGCCCCACGGGACAGACCTTCTACAATGAGCAGTTCTTC. Encoded protein: CASSPTGQTFYNEQFF.

This clonotype was recorded many times. V is TRBV7-6 and J is TRBJ2-3, with 9 bases matching TRBD2. The CDR3 consists of 18 residues. The germline V gene encodes CDR1 SGHVS and CDR2 FNYEAQ. Trimming cost V 5 bases and J 4 bases; bases outside gene matches: 16. The CDR3 loop is CASSQILAGVLGPDTQYF. CDR3 nucleotides: TGTGCCAGCAGCCAGATCTTAGCGGGAGTTTTGGGTCCAGATACGCAGTATTTT.

J is TRBJ2-7 and V is TRBV7-9; 11 nucleotides align to TRBD1. V was pared by 4 bases and J by 2 bases, with 7 bases of the junction left unmatched. The CDR3 is 16 residues long. Germline CDR1 SEHNR, CDR2 FQNEAQ (reference sequence). The CDR3 loop reads CASSSLGTGGTYEQYF. The CDR3 DNA reads TGTGCCAGCAGCTCTCTGGGGACAGGGGGAACCTACGAGCAGTACTTC.

CDR3 nucleotides: TGTGCCAGCAACATCGGCGGGACAGTGACAGATACGCAGTATTTT. Translating it yields CASNIGGTVTDTQYF. J is TRBJ2-3 and V is TRBV9, with D possibly TRBD1 on 7 matching bases. The CDR3 is 15 residues long. Between the trimmed V and J ends, which lost 6 bases and 3 bases, there was a span of 17 bases. CDR1 is SGDLS, CDR2 YYNGEE, per germline.

The V and J genes are TRBV2 and TRBJ2-1; D perhaps matches TRBD2 (6 bases). The germline gives CDR1 SNHLY, CDR2 FYNNEI. Trimming stripped 3 bases from V and 1 base from J, with 10 bases between. CDR3 length: 15 residues. The CDR3, as DNA: TGTGCCAGCAGTGACGGGGGTTTGTCCTACAATGAGCAGTTCTTC. Protein sequence: CASSDGGLSYNEQFF.

On this clonotype: One end of the junction fails to match germline, which may point to a read error. This chain links TRBV20-1 with TRBJ2-3, with D unresolved. This CDR3 is 13 amino acids long. Germline V CDR1 and CDR2: DFQATT, SNEGSKA (reference sequence). CDR3 protein: CSASAQSTDAQYF. The CDR3 nucleotides read TGCAGTGCTAGTGCCCAGAGCACAGATGCGCAGTATTTT.